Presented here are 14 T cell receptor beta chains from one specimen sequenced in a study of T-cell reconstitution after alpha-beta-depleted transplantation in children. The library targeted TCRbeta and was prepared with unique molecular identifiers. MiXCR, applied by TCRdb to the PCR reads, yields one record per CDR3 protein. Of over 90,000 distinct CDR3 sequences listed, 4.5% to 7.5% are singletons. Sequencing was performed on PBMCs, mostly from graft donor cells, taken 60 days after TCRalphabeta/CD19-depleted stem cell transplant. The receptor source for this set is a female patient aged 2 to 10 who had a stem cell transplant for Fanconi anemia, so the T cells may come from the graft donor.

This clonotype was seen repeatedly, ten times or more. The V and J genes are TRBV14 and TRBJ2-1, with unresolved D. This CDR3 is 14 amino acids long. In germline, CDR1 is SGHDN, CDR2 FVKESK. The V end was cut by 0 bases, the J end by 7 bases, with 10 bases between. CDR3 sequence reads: CASSQEVYANEQFF. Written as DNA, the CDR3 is TGTGCCAGCAGCCAAGAAGTATACGCGAATGAGCAGTTCTTC.

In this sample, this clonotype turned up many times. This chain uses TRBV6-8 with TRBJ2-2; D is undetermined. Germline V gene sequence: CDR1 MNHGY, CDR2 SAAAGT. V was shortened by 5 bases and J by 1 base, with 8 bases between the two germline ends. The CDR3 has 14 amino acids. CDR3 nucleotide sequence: TGTGCCAGCAGTATCGGCTTGAACACCGGGGAGCTGTTTTTT. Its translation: CASSIGLNTGELFF.

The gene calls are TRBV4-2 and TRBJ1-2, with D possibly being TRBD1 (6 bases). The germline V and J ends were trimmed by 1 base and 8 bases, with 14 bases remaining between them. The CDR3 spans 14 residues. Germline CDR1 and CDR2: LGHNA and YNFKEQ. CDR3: CASSQAGPGVGYTF. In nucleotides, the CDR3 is TGTGCCAGCAGCCAAGCTGGCCCAGGGGTGGGCTACACCTTC.

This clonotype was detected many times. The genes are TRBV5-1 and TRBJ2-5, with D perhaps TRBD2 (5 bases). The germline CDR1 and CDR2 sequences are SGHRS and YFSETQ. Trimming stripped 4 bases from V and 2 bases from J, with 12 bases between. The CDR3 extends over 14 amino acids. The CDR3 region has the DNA TGCGCCAGCAGCAGGAACCGGGAACAAGAGACCCAGTACTTC. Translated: CASSRNREQETQYF.

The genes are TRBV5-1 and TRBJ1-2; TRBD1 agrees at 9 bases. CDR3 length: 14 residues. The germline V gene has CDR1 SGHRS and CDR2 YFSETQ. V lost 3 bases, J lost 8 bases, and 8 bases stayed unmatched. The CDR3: CASSSPGQGRGYTF. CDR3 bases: TGCGCCAGCAGCTCCCCGGGACAGGGAAGGGGCTACACCTTC.

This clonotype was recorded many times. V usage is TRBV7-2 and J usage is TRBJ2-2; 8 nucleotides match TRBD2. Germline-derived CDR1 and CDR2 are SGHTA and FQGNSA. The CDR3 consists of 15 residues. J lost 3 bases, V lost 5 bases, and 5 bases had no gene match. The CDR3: CASSRLARDTGELFF. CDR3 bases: TGTGCCAGCAGCCGACTAGCGAGGGACACCGGGGAGCTGTTTTTT.

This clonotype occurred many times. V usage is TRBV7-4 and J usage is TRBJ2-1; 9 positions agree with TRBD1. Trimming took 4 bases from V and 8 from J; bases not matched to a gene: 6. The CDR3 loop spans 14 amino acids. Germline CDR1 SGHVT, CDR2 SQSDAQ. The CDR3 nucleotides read TGTGCCAGCAGCTGGGACAGGGTGGTGTATGAGCAGTTCTTC. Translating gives CASSWDRVVYEQFF.

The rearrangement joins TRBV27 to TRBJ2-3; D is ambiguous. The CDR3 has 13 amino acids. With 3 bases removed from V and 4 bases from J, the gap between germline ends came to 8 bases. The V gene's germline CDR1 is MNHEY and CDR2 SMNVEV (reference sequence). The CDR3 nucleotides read TGTGCCAGCAGTTTGGACGTCCCAGATACGCAGTATTTT. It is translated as CASSLDVPDTQYF.

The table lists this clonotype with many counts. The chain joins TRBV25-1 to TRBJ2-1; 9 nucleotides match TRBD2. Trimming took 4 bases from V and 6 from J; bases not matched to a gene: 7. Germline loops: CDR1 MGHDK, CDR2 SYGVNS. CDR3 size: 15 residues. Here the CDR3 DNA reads TGTGCCAGCAGTGGATCCGGGACTAGCCTCAATGAGCAGTTCTTC. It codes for CASSGSGTSLNEQFF.

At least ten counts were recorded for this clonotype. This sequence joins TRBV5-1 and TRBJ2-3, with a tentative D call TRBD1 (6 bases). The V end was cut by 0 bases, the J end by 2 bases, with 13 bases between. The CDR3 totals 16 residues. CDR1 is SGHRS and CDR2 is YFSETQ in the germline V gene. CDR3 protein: CASSLVQGFTTDTQYF. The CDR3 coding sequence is TGCGCCAGCAGCTTGGTACAGGGATTTACCACAGATACGCAGTATTTT.

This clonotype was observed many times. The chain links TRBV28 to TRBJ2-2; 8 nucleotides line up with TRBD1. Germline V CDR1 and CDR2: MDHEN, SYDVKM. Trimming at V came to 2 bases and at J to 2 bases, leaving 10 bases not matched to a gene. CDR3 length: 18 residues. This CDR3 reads CASSLRRRGTGNTGELFF. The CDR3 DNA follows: TGTGCCAGCAGTTTAAGAAGACGCGGGACAGGAAACACCGGGGAGCTGTTTTTT.

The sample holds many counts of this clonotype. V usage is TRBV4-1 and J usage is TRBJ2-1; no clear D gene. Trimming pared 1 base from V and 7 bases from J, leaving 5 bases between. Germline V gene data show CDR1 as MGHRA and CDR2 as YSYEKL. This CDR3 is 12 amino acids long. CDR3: CASSQAGNEQFF. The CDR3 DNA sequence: TGCGCCAGCAGCCAAGCGGGTAATGAGCAGTTCTTC.

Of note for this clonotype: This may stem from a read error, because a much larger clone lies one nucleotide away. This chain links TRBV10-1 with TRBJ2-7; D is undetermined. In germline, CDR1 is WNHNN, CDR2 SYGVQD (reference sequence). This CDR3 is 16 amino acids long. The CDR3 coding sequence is TGCTCCAGCAGTGAGTCGAGGCAGGCCGTCTCCTACGAGCAGTACTTC. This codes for CSSSESRQAVSYEQYF.

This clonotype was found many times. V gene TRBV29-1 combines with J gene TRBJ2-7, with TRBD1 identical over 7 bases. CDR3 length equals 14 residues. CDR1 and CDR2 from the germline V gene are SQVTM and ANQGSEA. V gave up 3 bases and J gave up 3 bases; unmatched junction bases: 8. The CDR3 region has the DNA TGCAGCGTTGAGGTTGCCGGGACAGTCTACGAGCAGTACTTC. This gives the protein CSVEVAGTVYEQYF.